This T cell receptor beta chain was captured in a study of patients and donors after allogeneic stem cell transplantation. From the RT-PCR reads, TCRdb called clonotypes with MiXCR, one entry per CDR3 protein. Of more than 850,000 distinct CDR3 sequences in the sample, approximately 19% were seen once. Sequences were obtained from blood, either unsorted or a sorted T cell fraction (not recorded which). This receptor was identified in a human donor who was either an allogeneic HSCT recipient or a stem cell or donor lymphocyte infusion donor (not recorded which). It is not recorded whose cells these are; they may come from a transplant donor.

The CDR3 nucleotides read TGCGCCAGCAGAGCGGGCGGGAGCCAATACAATGAGCAGTTCTTC. This gives the protein CASRAGGSQYNEQFF. The rearrangement links TRBV5-1 to TRBJ2-1, with 7 bases identical to TRBD2. The CDR3 sequence is 15 residues long. Trimming cost V 5 bases and J 4 bases; bases outside gene matches: 9. Germline loops: CDR1 SGHRS, CDR2 YFSETQ.